This T cell receptor beta chain derives from a study of CD8+CD57+ T cells in acquired aplastic anemia. It was genomic DNA that served as the template for profiling TCR beta VDJ and CDR3. TCRdb processed the reads anew with MiXCR; each CDR3 protein has one entry. This table has around 150,000 distinct CDR3 sequences, roughly two thirds appearing once. Selection for sequencing was limited to patients who had shown CD8+CD57+ cell expansion by flow cytometry. Sequences were obtained from sorted CD4+, CD8+, or CD8+CD57+ T cells (not recorded which) from PBMCs. The source is a human donor with aplastic anemia.

The CDR3 spells CASSLGAPQPQHF. The CDR3 DNA follows: TGTGCCAGCAGTTTAGGTGCCCCCCAGCCCCAGCATTTT. The rearrangement links TRBV12-3 or TRBV12-4 to TRBJ1-5, with D unresolved. The V and J ends lost 1 base and 7 bases respectively, with 8 bases between them. This CDR3 spans 13 amino acids.